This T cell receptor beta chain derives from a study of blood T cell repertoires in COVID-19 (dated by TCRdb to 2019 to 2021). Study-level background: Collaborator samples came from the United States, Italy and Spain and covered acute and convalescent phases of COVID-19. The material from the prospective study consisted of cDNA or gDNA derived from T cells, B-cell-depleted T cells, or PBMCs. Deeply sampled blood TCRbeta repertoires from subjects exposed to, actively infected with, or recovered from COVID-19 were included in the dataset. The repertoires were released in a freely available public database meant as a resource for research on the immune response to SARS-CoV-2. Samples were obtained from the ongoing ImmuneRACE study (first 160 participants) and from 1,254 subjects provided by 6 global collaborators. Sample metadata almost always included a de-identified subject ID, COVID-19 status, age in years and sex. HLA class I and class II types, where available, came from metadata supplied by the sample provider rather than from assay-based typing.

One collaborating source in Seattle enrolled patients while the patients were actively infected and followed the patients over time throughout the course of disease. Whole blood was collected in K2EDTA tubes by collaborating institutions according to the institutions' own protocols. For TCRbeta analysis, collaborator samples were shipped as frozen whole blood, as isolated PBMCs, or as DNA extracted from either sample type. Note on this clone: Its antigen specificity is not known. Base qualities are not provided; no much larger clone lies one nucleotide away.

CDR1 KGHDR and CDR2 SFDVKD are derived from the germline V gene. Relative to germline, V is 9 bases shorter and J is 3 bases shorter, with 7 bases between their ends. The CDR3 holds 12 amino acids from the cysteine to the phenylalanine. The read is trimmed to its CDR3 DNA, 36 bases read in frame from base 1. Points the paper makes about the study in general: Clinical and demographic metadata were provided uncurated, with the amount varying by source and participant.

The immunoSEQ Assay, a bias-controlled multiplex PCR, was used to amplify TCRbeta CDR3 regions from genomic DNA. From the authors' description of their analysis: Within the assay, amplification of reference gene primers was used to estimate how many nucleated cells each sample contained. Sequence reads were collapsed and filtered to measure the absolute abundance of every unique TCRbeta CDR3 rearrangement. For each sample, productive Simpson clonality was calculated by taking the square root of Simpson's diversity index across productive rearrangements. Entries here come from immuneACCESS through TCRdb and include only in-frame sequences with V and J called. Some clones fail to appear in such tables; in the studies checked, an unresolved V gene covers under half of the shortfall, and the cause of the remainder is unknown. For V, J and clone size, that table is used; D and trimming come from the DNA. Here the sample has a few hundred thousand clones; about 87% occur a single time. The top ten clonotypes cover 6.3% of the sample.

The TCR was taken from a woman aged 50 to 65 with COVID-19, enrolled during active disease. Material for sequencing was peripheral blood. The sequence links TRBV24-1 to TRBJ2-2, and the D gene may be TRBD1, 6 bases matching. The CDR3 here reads CATGQYTGELFF. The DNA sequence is TGTGCCACCGGACAGTACACCGGGGAGCTGTTTTTT.